The rows below give T cell receptor beta chains drawn from one sample of a study of blood T cell repertoires in COVID-19. Sequenced by immunoSEQ multiplex PCR; TCRdb stores in-frame clones only, minus some. This sample has 52,000 or so clones, with around 90% found just once. Sequenced input: peripheral blood. These TCRs come from a human donor in a cohort sampled during active COVID-19. The CDR3 runs from the conserved cysteine through the conserved F or W. The D gene is left open where the match is weak. Clone size, where shown, is once, few, many, or a class for clones that have expanded.

CDR3 protein: CSASTGQSYGYTF
CDR3 DNA: TGCAGTGCTAGTACGGGACAGTCCTATGGCTACACCTTC
CDR3 length: 13
clone size: NA
V gene: TRBV20-1
J gene: TRBJ1-2
D gene: TRBD1

CDR3 protein: CASSPGDKQPQHF
CDR3 DNA: TGTGCCAGCAGCCCCGGGGACAAACAGCCCCAGCATTTT
CDR3 length: 13
clone size: NA
V gene: TRBV3-1/TRBV3-2
J gene: TRBJ1-5
D gene: NA

CDR3 protein: CASSPNPGDYNEQFF
CDR3 DNA: TGCGCCAGCAGCCCCAACCCGGGAGACTACAATGAGCAGTTCTTC
CDR3 length: 15
clone size: few
V gene: TRBV5-1
J gene: TRBJ2-1
D gene: NA

CDR3 protein: CATSDSAGPQHF
CDR3 DNA: TGTGCCACCAGTGATTCCGCCGGGCCCCAGCATTTT
CDR3 length: 12
clone size: NA
V gene: TRBV24-1
J gene: TRBJ1-5
D gene: NA

CDR3 protein: CASSAAPRGDGNTIYF
CDR3 DNA: TGCGCCAGCAGCGCCGCTCCCAGGGGAGACGGAAACACCATATATTTT
CDR3 length: 16
clone size: NA
V gene: TRBV5-1
J gene: TRBJ1-3
D gene: NA

CDR3 protein: CASSTGRVASGRYGNEQFF
CDR3 DNA: TGTGCCAGCAGCACGGGGAGGGTGGCTAGCGGGAGGTACGGCAATGAGCAGTTCTTC
CDR3 length: 19
clone size: NA
V gene: TRBV5-5
J gene: TRBJ2-1
D gene: TRBD2

CDR3 protein: CASSQDKGGAEPQHF
CDR3 DNA: TGCGCCAGCAGCCAAGATAAAGGAGGGGCCGAGCCCCAGCATTTT
CDR3 length: 15
clone size: few
V gene: TRBV4-3
J gene: TRBJ1-5
D gene: NA

CDR3 protein: CASSGSTGSSYNEQFF
CDR3 DNA: TGCGCCAGCAGCGGGTCCACAGGGAGCTCCTACAATGAGCAGTTCTTC
CDR3 length: 16
clone size: NA
V gene: TRBV5-1
J gene: TRBJ2-1
D gene: NA

CDR3 protein: CASNTGHSSGNTIYF
CDR3 DNA: TGTGCCAGTAACACAGGACACAGCTCTGGAAACACCATATATTTT
CDR3 length: 15
clone size: NA
V gene: TRBV19
J gene: TRBJ1-3
D gene: NA

CDR3 protein: CASSLNGHNTGELFF
CDR3 DNA: TGTGCCAGCAGCTTAAACGGTCACAACACCGGGGAGCTGTTTTTT
CDR3 length: 15
clone size: few
V gene: TRBV7-3
J gene: TRBJ2-2
D gene: NA

CDR3 protein: CASSLGAGLNEKLFF
CDR3 DNA: TGCGCCAGCAGCCTAGGAGCCGGATTAAATGAAAAACTGTTTTTT
CDR3 length: 15
clone size: NA
V gene: TRBV4-1
J gene: TRBJ1-4
D gene: NA

CDR3 protein: CASSLDGEGEQYF
CDR3 DNA: TGCGCCAGCAGCTTGGATGGAGAGGGCGAGCAGTACTTC
CDR3 length: 13
clone size: NA
V gene: TRBV5-1
J gene: TRBJ2-7
D gene: NA

CDR3 protein: CASSPQEGNEKLFF
CDR3 DNA: TGCGCCAGCAGTCCCCAGGAGGGTAATGAAAAACTGTTTTTT
CDR3 length: 14
clone size: NA
V gene: TRBV10-2
J gene: TRBJ1-4
D gene: NA

CDR3 protein: CASSKGQGGEISPLHF
CDR3 DNA: TGCGCCAGCAGCAAAGGACAGGGGGGAGAGATTTCACCCCTCCACTTT
CDR3 length: 16
clone size: NA
V gene: TRBV5-1
J gene: TRBJ1-6
D gene: TRBD1

CDR3 protein: CASSPRPASGLKDNEQFF
CDR3 DNA: TGTGCCAGCAGCCCCCGCCCGGCTAGCGGCCTCAAAGACAATGAGCAGTTCTTC
CDR3 length: 18
clone size: NA
V gene: TRBV3-1/TRBV3-2
J gene: TRBJ2-1
D gene: TRBD2

CDR3 protein: CASRAEVTGELFF
CDR3 DNA: TGTGCCAGCAGGGCCGAAGTAACCGGGGAGCTGTTTTTT
CDR3 length: 13
clone size: NA
V gene: TRBV2
J gene: TRBJ2-2
D gene: NA

CDR3 protein: CASSLRGLAGTSTDTQYF
CDR3 DNA: TGTGCCAGCAGCTTAAGGGGACTAGCGGGAACAAGCACAGATACGCAGTATTTT
CDR3 length: 18
clone size: NA
V gene: TRBV7-2
J gene: TRBJ2-3
D gene: TRBD2

CDR3 protein: CASSPVNTGEQFF
CDR3 DNA: TGTGCCAGCAGCCCCGTTAATACAGGGGAGCAGTTCTTC
CDR3 length: 13
clone size: NA
V gene: TRBV11-3
J gene: TRBJ2-1
D gene: NA

CDR3 protein: CASSINRGVNGNTIYF
CDR3 DNA: TGTGCCAGCAGTATTAATCGGGGGGTTAATGGAAACACCATATATTTT
CDR3 length: 16
clone size: NA
V gene: TRBV28
J gene: TRBJ1-3
D gene: NA

CDR3 protein: CASGLTGVAFF
CDR3 DNA: TGTGCTAGTGGCCTCACAGGTGTTGCTTTCTTT
CDR3 length: 11
clone size: NA
V gene: TRBV12-5
J gene: TRBJ1-1
D gene: NA

CDR3 protein: CASTTTGRGTDTQYF
CDR3 DNA: TGTGCCAGCACCACGACTGGGAGGGGCACAGATACGCAGTATTTT
CDR3 length: 15
clone size: NA
V gene: TRBV3-1/TRBV3-2
J gene: TRBJ2-3
D gene: TRBD2

CDR3 protein: CASSPPARRSSGNTIYF
CDR3 DNA: TGTGCCAGCTCACCACCCGCAAGGCGGTCCTCTGGAAACACCATATATTTT
CDR3 length: 17
clone size: few
V gene: TRBV18
J gene: TRBJ1-3
D gene: NA

CDR3 protein: CASNNRGSGANVLTF
CDR3 DNA: TGTGCCAGTAATAATCGGGGCTCTGGGGCCAACGTCCTGACTTTC
CDR3 length: 15
clone size: NA
V gene: TRBV19
J gene: TRBJ2-6
D gene: NA

CDR3 protein: CASSPTGGAGTGELFF
CDR3 DNA: TGTGCCAGCAGTCCCACAGGGGGCGCTGGGACCGGGGAGCTGTTTTTT
CDR3 length: 16
clone size: NA
V gene: TRBV6-2/TRBV6-3
J gene: TRBJ2-2
D gene: TRBD1

CDR3 protein: CASSVSGNTGELFF
CDR3 DNA: TGTGCCAGCAGTGTTTCGGGGAACACCGGGGAGCTGTTTTTT
CDR3 length: 14
clone size: NA
V gene: TRBV25-1
J gene: TRBJ2-2
D gene: NA

CDR3 protein: CAIGQGNNSPLHF
CDR3 DNA: TGTGCCATCGGACAGGGCAATAATTCACCCCTCCACTTT
CDR3 length: 13
clone size: NA
V gene: TRBV19
J gene: TRBJ1-6
D gene: TRBD1

CDR3 protein: CAIPSGESGTLNTGELFF
CDR3 DNA: TGTGCCATCCCGTCGGGGGAATCGGGGACCCTAAACACCGGGGAGCTGTTTTTT
CDR3 length: 18
clone size: NA
V gene: TRBV10-3
J gene: TRBJ2-2
D gene: NA

CDR3 protein: CASSLLQGVYNEQFF
CDR3 DNA: TGTGCCAGCAGCTTACTGCAGGGGGTCTACAATGAGCAGTTCTTC
CDR3 length: 15
clone size: NA
V gene: TRBV7-8
J gene: TRBJ2-1
D gene: TRBD1

CDR3 protein: CASSSLGQGSHEQYF
CDR3 DNA: TGCGCCAGCAGCTCCCTAGGACAGGGTAGCCACGAGCAGTACTTC
CDR3 length: 15
clone size: NA
V gene: TRBV5-1
J gene: TRBJ2-7
D gene: TRBD1

CDR3 protein: CASSLQGSTNEKLFF
CDR3 DNA: TGCGCCAGCAGCTTACAGGGATCAACTAATGAAAAACTGTTTTTT
CDR3 length: 15
clone size: NA
V gene: TRBV5-1
J gene: TRBJ1-4
D gene: NA

CDR3 protein: CASTPMGGTEAFF
CDR3 DNA: TGTGCCAGCACCCCAATGGGAGGTACTGAAGCTTTCTTT
CDR3 length: 13
clone size: NA
V gene: TRBV28
J gene: TRBJ1-1
D gene: NA

CDR3 protein: CASSESFGGPGELFF
CDR3 DNA: TGCGCCAGCAGTGAGTCGTTCGGCGGGCCCGGGGAGCTGTTTTTT
CDR3 length: 15
clone size: NA
V gene: TRBV10-1
J gene: TRBJ2-2
D gene: NA

CDR3 protein: CASSYFPSPYNEQFF
CDR3 DNA: TGTGCCAGCAGTTACTTCCCAAGCCCCTACAATGAGCAGTTCTTC
CDR3 length: 15
clone size: NA
V gene: TRBV6-6
J gene: TRBJ2-1
D gene: NA

CDR3 protein: CASSIQGSDSPLHF
CDR3 DNA: TGTGCCAGTAGTATTCAGGGGTCGGATTCACCCCTCCACTTT
CDR3 length: 14
clone size: NA
V gene: TRBV19
J gene: TRBJ1-6
D gene: NA

CDR3 protein: CASSLTGTGPYEQYF
CDR3 DNA: TGTGCCAGCAGCTTGACCGGGACAGGGCCCTACGAGCAGTACTTC
CDR3 length: 15
clone size: NA
V gene: TRBV11-1
J gene: TRBJ2-7
D gene: TRBD1

CDR3 protein: CASSAGLQETQYF
CDR3 DNA: TGTGCCAGCAGCGCGGGACTCCAAGAGACCCAGTACTTC
CDR3 length: 13
clone size: NA
V gene: TRBV7-9
J gene: TRBJ2-5
D gene: NA

CDR3 protein: CASSSGLAGGPYNEQFF
CDR3 DNA: TGTGCCAGCAGTTCAGGACTAGCGGGGGGGCCTTACAATGAGCAGTTCTTC
CDR3 length: 17
clone size: once
V gene: TRBV27
J gene: TRBJ2-1
D gene: TRBD2

CDR3 protein: CASSPGTGRSYEQYF
CDR3 DNA: TGCGCCAGCAGTCCCGGGACAGGGAGGTCCTACGAGCAGTACTTC
CDR3 length: 15
clone size: few
V gene: TRBV5-1
J gene: TRBJ2-7
D gene: TRBD1

CDR3 protein: CASSVANAKGYTF
CDR3 DNA: TGTGCCAGCAGCGTAGCTAATGCGAAGGGCTACACCTTC
CDR3 length: 13
clone size: NA
V gene: TRBV9
J gene: TRBJ1-2
D gene: NA

CDR3 protein: CASSLAGYEQYF
CDR3 DNA: TGTGCCAGTAGTTTAGCCGGCTACGAGCAGTACTTC
CDR3 length: 12
clone size: NA
V gene: TRBV19
J gene: TRBJ2-7
D gene: NA

CDR3 protein: CASSSGGQGGTEAFF
CDR3 DNA: TGTGCCAGCAGTTCAGGCGGACAGGGTGGCACTGAAGCTTTCTTT
CDR3 length: 15
clone size: NA
V gene: TRBV28
J gene: TRBJ1-1
D gene: TRBD1

CDR3 protein: CASSSQGGQDAKAFF
CDR3 DNA: TGTGCCAGCAGCTCGCAGGGTGGACAGGATGCTAAAGCTTTCTTT
CDR3 length: 15
clone size: NA
V gene: TRBV7-9
J gene: TRBJ1-1
D gene: TRBD1

CDR3 protein: CASSEGMAGGLDEQFF
CDR3 DNA: TGTGCCAGCAGTGAAGGGATGGCGGGGGGGTTGGATGAGCAGTTCTTC
CDR3 length: 16
clone size: NA
V gene: TRBV2
J gene: TRBJ2-1
D gene: TRBD2

CDR3 protein: CASSFGLAYEQYF
CDR3 DNA: TGTGCCAGCAGCTTCGGACTGGCCTACGAGCAGTACTTC
CDR3 length: 13
clone size: NA
V gene: TRBV7-8
J gene: TRBJ2-7
D gene: NA

CDR3 protein: CASSQERLAGGIGNEQFF
CDR3 DNA: TGCGCCAGCAGCCAAGAGCGATTAGCGGGGGGCATAGGAAATGAGCAGTTCTTC
CDR3 length: 18
clone size: NA
V gene: TRBV4-1
J gene: TRBJ2-1
D gene: TRBD2

CDR3 protein: CASTLDRGKVFF
CDR3 DNA: TGTGCCAGTACTTTGGACAGGGGTAAGGTATTTTTT
CDR3 length: 12
clone size: NA
V gene: TRBV19
J gene: TRBJ2-3
D gene: TRBD1

CDR3 protein: CASSLTGSYNEQFF
CDR3 DNA: TGTGCCAGCAGCCTGACAGGGAGCTACAATGAGCAGTTCTTC
CDR3 length: 14
clone size: NA
V gene: TRBV3-1/TRBV3-2
J gene: TRBJ2-1
D gene: TRBD1

CDR3 protein: CASSPGLAGARTDTQYF
CDR3 DNA: TGTGCCAGCAGCCCAGGACTAGCGGGGGCCCGCACAGATACGCAGTATTTT
CDR3 length: 17
clone size: NA
V gene: TRBV7-9
J gene: TRBJ2-3
D gene: TRBD2

CDR3 protein: CSVLQGDYGYTF
CDR3 DNA: TGCAGCGTATTACAGGGGGACTATGGCTACACCTTC
CDR3 length: 12
clone size: NA
V gene: TRBV29-1
J gene: TRBJ1-2
D gene: TRBD1

CDR3 protein: CASSFSGQASQETQYF
CDR3 DNA: TGTGCCAGCAGCTTTAGCGGGCAGGCTTCCCAAGAGACCCAGTACTTC
CDR3 length: 16
clone size: NA
V gene: TRBV7-9
J gene: TRBJ2-5
D gene: TRBD2

CDR3 protein: CASTYGGGVNQPQHF
CDR3 DNA: TGTGCCAGCACCTATGGAGGGGGGGTCAATCAGCCCCAGCATTTT
CDR3 length: 15
clone size: NA
V gene: TRBV5-6
J gene: TRBJ1-5
D gene: NA

CDR3 protein: CASSSVGTGGGTGELFF
CDR3 DNA: TGTGCCAGCAGCTCCGTCGGGACAGGGGGAGGTACCGGGGAGCTGTTTTTT
CDR3 length: 17
clone size: NA
V gene: TRBV7-3
J gene: TRBJ2-2
D gene: TRBD1

CDR3 protein: CAISEFDGNEQFF
CDR3 DNA: TGTGCCATCAGTGAGTTCGACGGGAATGAGCAGTTCTTC
CDR3 length: 13
clone size: NA
V gene: TRBV10-3
J gene: TRBJ2-1
D gene: NA

CDR3 protein: CASSDGQGPNEQFF
CDR3 DNA: TGTGCCAGCAGTGACGGACAGGGGCCGAATGAGCAGTTCTTC
CDR3 length: 14
clone size: once
V gene: TRBV2
J gene: TRBJ2-1
D gene: TRBD1

CDR3 protein: CASSSLGQASGSRNEQFF
CDR3 DNA: TGTGCCAGCAGTTCTCTTGGACAGGCGAGCGGGAGTAGAAATGAGCAGTTCTTC
CDR3 length: 18
clone size: NA
V gene: TRBV11-3
J gene: TRBJ2-1
D gene: NA

CDR3 protein: CASSLIRRAINIQYF
CDR3 DNA: TGTGCCAGCAGTCTCATTAGGAGGGCCATAAACATTCAGTACTTC
CDR3 length: 15
clone size: NA
V gene: TRBV28
J gene: TRBJ2-4
D gene: NA

CDR3 protein: CASSVALAYNEQFF
CDR3 DNA: TGTGCCAGCAGCGTAGCCCTTGCCTACAATGAGCAGTTCTTC
CDR3 length: 14
clone size: few
V gene: TRBV9
J gene: TRBJ2-1
D gene: NA

CDR3 protein: CASSLGLARESTDTQYF
CDR3 DNA: TGTGCCAGCAGCTTGGGGCTAGCGCGGGAGAGCACAGATACGCAGTATTTT
CDR3 length: 17
clone size: NA
V gene: TRBV11-2
J gene: TRBJ2-3
D gene: TRBD2

CDR3 protein: CASSLNTEGQETQYF
CDR3 DNA: TGTGCCAGCAGCTTGAACACAGAGGGCCAAGAGACCCAGTACTTC
CDR3 length: 15
clone size: NA
V gene: TRBV7-3
J gene: TRBJ2-5
D gene: NA